Listed below are T cell receptor beta chains from one sample, sequenced in a study of blood T cell repertoires in COVID-19. Libraries were prepared by immunoSEQ multiplex PCR; TCRdb keeps only in-frame clonotypes and omits some of them. The sample holds 100,000 or so clones, about 90% seen once. Material for sequencing was peripheral blood. The receptors shown here come from a woman aged 25 to 45 with acute or convalescent COVID-19. Each CDR3 is given with its conserved first and last residue. A D gene is named only where the DNA matches it firmly. Rows may omit the clone size; those that give it use once, few, many or a size class.

clone_size j_call d_call v_call cdr3_length cdr3_nt cdr3_aa
NA TRBJ2-3 NA TRBV9 13 TGTGCCAGCAGCTACTCCCCCACAGATACGCAGTATTTT CASSYSPTDTQYF
NA TRBJ2-7 TRBD1 TRBV10-3 14 TGTGCCATCAGTCGACAGGGGGCGTCCTACGAGCAGTACTTC CAISRQGASYEQYF
NA TRBJ2-4 NA TRBV27 14 TGTGCCAGCAGTCCACTATCCCTTCCAAACATTCAGTACTTC CASSPLSLPNIQYF
NA TRBJ1-2 TRBD1 TRBV5-4 13 TGTGCCAGCAGCATTACAGGGGGCTATGGCTACACCTTC CASSITGGYGYTF
once TRBJ2-3 NA TRBV25-1 15 TGTGCCAGCAGTACCGTCGACCACAGGGAAGATACGCAGTATTTT CASSTVDHREDTQYF
NA TRBJ2-7 TRBD1 TRBV3-1/TRBV3-2 13 TGTGCCAGCAGCCCAGGGGGTACGTACGAGCAGTACTTC CASSPGGTYEQYF
NA TRBJ1-3 TRBD1 TRBV11-2 16 TGTGCCAGCAGCAGGACAGGGGTTAGCTCTGGAAACACCATATATTTT CASSRTGVSSGNTIYF
NA TRBJ1-2 TRBD1 TRBV4-1 14 TGCGCCAGCAGCCAGGGACAGGGGCTCGGTGGCTACACCTTC CASSQGQGLGGYTF
NA TRBJ1-2 TRBD1 TRBV7-9 15 TGTGCCAGCAGCCCGGGGACAGACTCATCGGGCGGCTACACCTTC CASSPGTDSSGGYTF
NA TRBJ2-5 TRBD2 TRBV6-4 15 TGTGCCAGCAGCCCGGGGGGGGGATCCCAAGAGACCCAGTACTTC CASSPGGGSQETQYF
once TRBJ1-3 NA TRBV3-1/TRBV3-2 14 TGTGCCAGCACCCACCTCGTCTCTGGAAACACCATATATTTT CASTHLVSGNTIYF
NA TRBJ2-7 TRBD1 TRBV7-2 16 TGTGCCAGCAGCTCACCGACAGGGATGGGGACCTACGAGCAGTACTTC CASSSPTGMGTYEQYF
NA TRBJ1-6 TRBD1 TRBV7-2 15 TGTGCCAGCACCCCACCCGGACAGGGGTCTTCACCCCTCCACTTT CASTPPGQGSSPLHF
NA TRBJ1-1 TRBD1 TRBV2 14 TGTGCCAGCGGTTGGGACAGGGGAGTCCCTGAAGCTTTCTTT CASGWDRGVPEAFF
NA TRBJ2-6 TRBD1 TRBV7-9 15 TGTGCCAGCAGCCCCACAGGGGCTGGGGCCAACGTCCTGACTTTC CASSPTGAGANVLTF
once TRBJ2-3 TRBD2 TRBV11-3 15 TGTGCCAGCAGCTTAGGGGGACTAGACACAGATACGCAGTATTTT CASSLGGLDTDTQYF
NA TRBJ2-1 TRBD1 TRBV6-2/TRBV6-3 15 TGTGCCAGCAGTTACTCGTTCAGGGGGTACAATGAGCAGTTCTTC CASSYSFRGYNEQFF
NA TRBJ2-7 TRBD2 TRBV18 14 TGTGCCAGCTCCGGGACTAGCGGCACGGGGGAGCAGTACTTC CASSGTSGTGEQYF
NA TRBJ1-2 TRBD1 TRBV29-1 13 TGCAGCGTCCCCGATGACAGGGCCCTGGGCTACACCTTC CSVPDDRALGYTF
NA TRBJ2-7 TRBD2 TRBV19 14 TGTGCCAGTAGTTCGGGGGGGACACATTACGAGCAGTACTTC CASSSGGTHYEQYF
NA TRBJ1-6 NA TRBV21-1 17 TGTGCCAGCAGCAAAGGATGGGCCAGCAGGGCTAATTCACCCCTCCACTTT CASSKGWASRANSPLHF
NA TRBJ1-1 NA TRBV5-6 14 TGTGCCAGCAGCTTCAGGGGCTTTAACACTGAAGCTTTCTTT CASSFRGFNTEAFF
NA TRBJ2-7 TRBD2 TRBV5-4 13 TGTGCCAGCAGCTTAAAAGCGGGGTACGAGCAGTACTTC CASSLKAGYEQYF
NA TRBJ1-2 NA TRBV5-4 13 TGTGCCAGCAGCTTAGATGATTCTAGCGGCTACACCTTC CASSLDDSSGYTF
once TRBJ1-1 NA TRBV5-1 14 TGCGCCAGCAGCTTGTTGCTGGAGGGGACTGAAGCTTTCTTT CASSLLLEGTEAFF
NA TRBJ2-7 NA TRBV21-1 16 TGTGCCAGCAGCCCCCCCCGGGGTCAAGAAAGGAGCGAGCAGTACTTC CASSPPRGQERSEQYF
NA TRBJ2-7 TRBD2 TRBV7-6 15 TGTGCCAGCAGGAAAGGGACTAGCTCCCACTACGAGCAGTACTTC CASRKGTSSHYEQYF
NA TRBJ1-6 NA TRBV19 14 TGTGCCAGTAACCACGACAGAGATAATTCACCCCTCCACTTT CASNHDRDNSPLHF
NA TRBJ1-6 NA TRBV10-2 13 TGCGCCAGCAGTCAGGGTTATGGTTCACCCCTCCACTTT CASSQGYGSPLHF
NA TRBJ2-7 NA TRBV9 15 TGTGCCAGCAGCGTGGGCGCTGACCCCTCCTACGAGCAGTACTTC CASSVGADPSYEQYF
NA TRBJ2-7 NA TRBV5-8 11 TGTGCCAGCAGCTTGGTATACGAGCAGTACTTC CASSLVYEQYF
NA TRBJ1-4 NA TRBV28 13 TGTGCCAGCAGTTTGGGGGGGTGGGAAAAACTGTTTTTT CASSLGGWEKLFF
NA TRBJ2-1 TRBD2 TRBV7-2 15 TGTGCCAGCAGCTTAGTAGCGGGGGCGAATAATGAGCAGTTCTTC CASSLVAGANNEQFF
NA TRBJ2-7 NA TRBV5-1 13 TGCGCCAGCAGCTTGGCCAGCTCCTACGAGCAGTACTTC CASSLASSYEQYF
NA TRBJ2-1 TRBD2 TRBV7-3 18 TGTGCCAGCAGCTCCTTCCTCCAGCGGGGGCCCCCCTACAATGAGCAGTTCTTC CASSSFLQRGPPYNEQFF
NA TRBJ1-1 NA TRBV9 14 TGTGCCAGCAGCCCTGAGGGGGGGGCGACTGAAGCTTTCTTT CASSPEGGATEAFF
NA TRBJ1-2 NA TRBV20-1 10 TGCAGTGCGGCCTTGGATGGCTACACCTTC CSAALDGYTF
NA TRBJ2-3 TRBD2 TRBV2 15 TGTGCCAGCAGTCCACCACTAGCGGGAACAGATACGCAGTATTTT CASSPPLAGTDTQYF
NA TRBJ2-3 NA TRBV4-1 14 TGCGCCAGCAGCCAATTGCCGGTCACAGATACGCAGTATTTT CASSQLPVTDTQYF
NA TRBJ1-4 NA TRBV20-1 11 TGCAGTAGCAGGGCTAATGAAAAACTGTTTTTT CSSRANEKLFF
NA TRBJ2-2 TRBD1 TRBV5-1 16 TGCGCCAGCAGCTTGATACAGGGGGCGAGCACCGGGGAGCTGTTTTTT CASSLIQGASTGELFF
NA TRBJ1-3 NA TRBV9 14 TGTGCCAGCAGCCCTATTTCCGATGGAAACACCATATATTTT CASSPISDGNTIYF
NA TRBJ2-1 NA TRBV12-3/TRBV12-4 12 TGTGCCAGCAGTTTAGATGTCGTAGAGCAGTTCTTC CASSLDVVEQFF